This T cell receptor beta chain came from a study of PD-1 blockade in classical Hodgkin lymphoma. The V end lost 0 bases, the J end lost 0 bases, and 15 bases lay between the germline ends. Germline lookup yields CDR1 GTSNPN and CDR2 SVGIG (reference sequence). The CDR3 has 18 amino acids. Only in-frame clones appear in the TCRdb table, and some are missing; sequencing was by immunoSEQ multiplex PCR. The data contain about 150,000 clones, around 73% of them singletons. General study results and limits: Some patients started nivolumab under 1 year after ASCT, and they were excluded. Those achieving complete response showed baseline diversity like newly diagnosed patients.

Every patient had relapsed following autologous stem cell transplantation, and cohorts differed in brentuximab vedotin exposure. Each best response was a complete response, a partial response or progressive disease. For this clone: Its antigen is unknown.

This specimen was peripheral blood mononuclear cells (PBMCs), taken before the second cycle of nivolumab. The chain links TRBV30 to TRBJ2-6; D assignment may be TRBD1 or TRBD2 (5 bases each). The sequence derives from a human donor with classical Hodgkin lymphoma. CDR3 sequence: CAWSVPHGALSGANVLTF. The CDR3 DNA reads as TGTGCCTGGAGTGTACCCCACGGGGCCCTCTCTGGGGCCAACGTCCTGACTTTC.